Given below is one T cell receptor beta chain in context. Antigen specificity is unknown. TCRdb used MiXCR to reprocess the RACE reads, holding one entry per CDR3 protein. Here the sample spans 120,000 or so distinct CDR3 sequences, 11% being singletons. This sample was taken from a study of human T cells and chemical hapten exposure. Study-wide background: Largely, small differences in pooled library volume made per-sample TCR yields vary. General study results and limits: Patch test score rose with PT1 expanded TCR count, significant at thresholds 8, 16 and 32, not 4.

The time point denotes: patch test 3, about 24 weeks after DPC sensitization. The treatment denotes: therapeutic diphenylcyclopropenone sensitization with weekly scalp DPC. Sample donors consisted of patients with alopecia, aged 18 to 70 years, who were suitable for DPC. CDR1 is SNHLY and CDR2 is FYNNEI in the germline V gene. V dropped 10 bases and J dropped 1; count of bases not matched to a gene: 10. This CDR3 comprises 15 residues. The chain carries TRBV2 and TRBJ2-7, with 10 bases fitting TRBD2. This sample comprised whole blood, obtained in connection with sensitization to the hapten diphenylcyclopropenone (DPC). The source of this sequence is a woman aged 50 to 60 with alopecia areata. Some clones in this sample may be carry-over from other donors' samples. This chain's CDR3 is CAIPWPSGGSYEQYF. For the CDR3, the DNA is TGTGCCATCCCCTGGCCTAGCGGGGGTTCCTACGAGCAGTACTTC.